These 21 T cell receptor beta chains came from one sample sequenced in a study of T cell responses to AZD1222 COVID-19 vaccine. Profiled with immunoSEQ multiplex PCR; TCRdb holds only in-frame clones, not every one. The sample holds tens of thousands of clones; more than 75% are singletons and the top ten take 16%. This sample comprised peripheral blood, obtained on day 0 of AZD1222 vaccination. Receptors originate from an adult in good health.

This rearrangement joins TRBV4-2 to TRBJ2-4, with 12 bases identical to TRBD2. Germline trimming cut 2 bases from V and 6 bases from J; bases unmatched to any gene: 2. The CDR3 loop spans 15 amino acids. CDR1 and CDR2 from the germline V gene are LGHNA and YNFKEQ. The CDR3 DNA sequence: TGTGCCAGCAGCCAACAGGGACTAGCGGGAAACATTCAGTACTTC. Translating it yields CASSQQGLAGNIQYF.

This chain joins TRBV27 and TRBJ1-6; tentatively, D is TRBD1 (5 bases). CDR3 size: 16 residues. Trimming took 6 bases from V and 7 from J, leaving 19 bases between them. The germline gives CDR1 MNHEY, CDR2 SMNVEV (reference sequence). The CDR3 reads CASSPTGTALNSPLHF. The DNA for the CDR3 is TGTGCCAGCAGCCCCACCGGGACGGCCCTAAATTCACCCCTCCACTTT.

As concerns this clone: The sample carries other DNA sequences with the same CDR3. The genes are TRBV5-8 and TRBJ2-7; D is possibly TRBD1 or TRBD2 (5 bases each). Germline V gives CDR1 SGHTS, CDR2 YDEGEE. The length of the CDR3 is 14 residues. V shed 0 bases and J shed 2 bases, with 9 bases lying between them. For the CDR3, the DNA is TGTGCCAGCAGCTTGGGGGACGGTACCTACGAGCAGTACTTC. Its protein product is CASSLGDGTYEQYF.

The chain couples TRBV11-2 to TRBJ2-7; possibly TRBD1 for D (5 bases). This CDR3 is built from 15 residues. Germline-derived CDR1 and CDR2 are SGHAT and FQNNGV. The V gene lost 1 base and the J gene lost 0 bases, with 10 bases spanning the gap. The CDR3: CASSLGGPTSYEQYF. The CDR3 DNA reads TGTGCCAGCAGCTTAGGGGGCCCGACCTCCTACGAGCAGTACTTC. Based on the CDR3 plus reference TRBV11-2 and TRBJ2-7, the full variable domain is EAGVAQSPRYKIIEKRQSVAFWCNPISGHATLYWYQQILGQGPKLLIQFQNNGVVDDSQLPKDRFSAERLKGVDSTLKIQPAKLEDSAVYLCASSLGGPTSYEQYFGPGTRLTVT.

The rearrangement joins TRBV18 to TRBJ2-7; 7 bases match TRBD1. Looked up from germline, CDR1 is KGHSH and CDR2 is LQKENI. V gave up 6 bases and J gave up 2 bases; unmatched junction bases: 10. CDR3 size: 15 residues. The CDR3 DNA is TGTGCCAGCTCTTCTCGACAGGGTATGGCCTACGAGCAGTACTTC. This encodes CASSSRQGMAYEQYF.

This clone appeared once. This chain uses TRBV19 with TRBJ1-1, with a tentative D call TRBD1 (6 bases). CDR3 length: 14 residues. CDR1 and CDR2 from the germline V gene are LNHDA and SQIVND (reference sequence). The V and J ends lost 6 bases and 5 bases respectively, with 16 bases between them. CDR3 region: CASSLYRERTEAFF. CDR3 bases: TGTGCCAGTAGCCTGTACAGGGAGCGGACTGAAGCTTTCTTT.

The chain has TRBV27 and TRBJ1-6, with TRBD1 matching 9 bases. The germline V gene encodes CDR1 MNHEY and CDR2 SMNVEV (reference sequence). J lost 8 bases, V lost 5 bases, and 10 bases had no gene match. The CDR3 contains 16 residues. Here the CDR3 reads CASSELLGQGYSPLHF. As DNA, the CDR3 is TGTGCCAGCAGTGAACTCCTGGGACAGGGTTATTCACCCCTCCACTTT.

In its sample, this clone was seen a few times. The chain employs TRBV6-6 and TRBJ1-2, with D possibly TRBD1 on 5 matching bases. There are 13 residues in the CDR3. Germline V gene sequence: CDR1 MNHNY, CDR2 SVGAGI (reference sequence). Trimming removed 6 bases from V and 4 bases from J, with 12 bases in between. CDR3 DNA: TGTGCCAGCAGCCTCCGGGACGGCTATGGCTACACCTTC. Protein: CASSLRDGYGYTF.

This chain joins TRBV10-2 and TRBJ2-5; no firm D call. The CDR3 is 12 amino acids. Germline CDR1 reads WSHSY; CDR2 reads SAAADI. V shed 4 bases and J shed 1 base, with 4 bases lying between them. The CDR3 region is CASSGIQETQYF. The CDR3 DNA follows: TGCGCCAGCAGTGGTATCCAAGAGACCCAGTACTTC.

The V and J genes are TRBV12-5 and TRBJ1-5; no clear D gene. Germline CDR1 LGHNT, CDR2 FRNRAP. CDR3 length: 13 residues. The V end lost 5 bases, the J end lost 0 bases, and 5 bases lay between the germline ends. CDR3 coding DNA: TGTGCTAGTGGTATGGGTAGCAATCAGCCCCAGCATTTT. Amino acids: CASGMGSNQPQHF.

The table lists this clone with a count of one. For the CDR3, the DNA is TGCGCCAGCAGCCAACCCCGACCGAACACTGAAGCTTTCTTT. Protein sequence: CASSQPRPNTEAFF. This chain joins TRBV4-1 and TRBJ1-1; D is ambiguous. CDR1 is MGHRA, CDR2 YSYEKL, per germline. V lost 2 bases, J lost 1 base, and 8 bases lay in between. The length of the CDR3 is 14 residues.

The chain is built from TRBV5-8 and TRBJ2-3; 7 nucleotides agree with TRBD1. Germline CDR1 reads SGHTS; CDR2 reads YDEGEE. The CDR3 spans 14 residues. The trim removed 6 bases at V and 6 bases at J, leaving 10 bases unmatched. In nucleotides, the CDR3 is TGTGCCAGCACCGACAGGGCGCTCTGGGATACGCAGTATTTT. As protein: CASTDRALWDTQYF.

This clone was seen only once. The chain links TRBV5-1 to TRBJ2-2, with D unresolved. V lost 0 bases and J lost 1, with 7 bases in between. The germline V gene has CDR1 SGHRS and CDR2 YFSETQ. The CDR3 extends over 15 amino acids. The CDR3 protein is CASSLVAQNTGELFF. For the CDR3, the DNA is TGCGCCAGCAGCTTGGTAGCACAGAACACCGGGGAGCTGTTTTTT.

The chain is built from TRBV20-1 and TRBJ2-3; D ambiguous. Germline CDR1 is DFQATT and CDR2 is SNEGSKA (reference sequence). The CDR3 covers 11 residues. V lost 8 bases and J 8 bases, leaving 14 bases between the germline ends. The CDR3 sequence is CSYQWMGTQYF. The CDR3 nucleotides read TGCAGTTACCAGTGGATGGGTACGCAGTATTTT.

CDR3 sequence (DNA): TGTGCCACCAAGGGACAGGGGGCAGCTGAAGCTTTCTTT. This sequence encodes CATKGQGAAEAFF. This chain connects TRBV24-1 to TRBJ1-1, with 12 nucleotides matching TRBD1. V shed 8 bases and J 6 bases; nucleotides not matched to a gene: 3. The CDR3 runs to 13 residues. Germline V gene data show CDR1 as KGHDR and CDR2 as SFDVKD.

For this clone: At one end the junction does not follow the germline gene, possibly because of a read error. The chain carries TRBV6-1 and TRBJ2-1, with 7 bases matching TRBD2. This CDR3 is built from 16 residues. Per germline, CDR1 MNHNS and CDR2 SASEGT. CDR3 DNA sequence: TGTGCCAGCTGTGAAGACGGCGGGAGCTCCTACAATGAGCAGTTCTTC. Amino acid sequence: CASCEDGGSSYNEQFF.

This clone showed up just once. The chain links TRBV28 to TRBJ2-7; D call uncertain. The CDR3 spans 11 residues. Between the trimmed V and J ends, which lost 5 bases and 4 bases, there was a span of 6 bases. CDR1 is MDHEN, CDR2 SYDVKM, per germline. The CDR3 sequence is CASSLWYEQYF. In DNA form, the CDR3 reads TGTGCCAGCAGTCTGTGGTACGAGCAGTACTTC. The full variable domain, completed using reference TRBV28 and TRBJ2-7, is DVKVTQSSRYLVKRTGEKVFLECVQDMDHENMFWYRQDPGLGLRLIYFSYDVKMKEKGDIPEGYSVSREKKERFSLILESASTNQTSMYLCASSLWYEQYFGPGTRLTVT.

The J gene is TRBJ1-5, the V gene TRBV19, with 9 bases that match TRBD1. The CDR3 sequence is 21 residues long. Germline CDR1 and CDR2: LNHDA and SQIVND (reference sequence). Unmatched junction bases numbered 22, after V lost 6 bases and J lost 1 base. CDR3: CASSGRRGGGQGFGSNQPQHF. CDR3 DNA sequence: TGTGCCAGTAGCGGTCGTAGGGGCGGGGGACAGGGATTCGGGAGCAATCAGCCCCAGCATTTT. The full variable domain, rest sourced from reference TRBV19 and TRBJ1-5, is DGGITQSPKYLFRKEGQNVTLSCEQNLNHDAMYWYRQDPGQGLRLIYYSQIVNDFQKGDIAEGYSVSREKKESFPLTVTSAQKNPTAFYLCASSGRRGGGQGFGSNQPQHFGDGTRLSIL.

The chain employs TRBV5-4 and TRBJ2-1, with 9 bases lining up with TRBD2. Germline loops: CDR1 SGHNT, CDR2 YYREEE (reference sequence). J was trimmed by 7 bases and V by 4 bases; bases with no gene match: 9. The CDR3 totals 15 residues. In DNA form, the CDR3 reads TGTGCCAGCAGCGCGGGAGGGCCGAGCCGGAATGAGCAGTTCTTC. It yields the protein CASSAGGPSRNEQFF.

J is TRBJ1-4 and V is TRBV10-3; D not certain. The V end was cut by 4 bases, the J end by 3 bases, with 6 bases between. The CDR3 has 13 residues. The germline V gene has CDR1 ENHRY and CDR2 SYGVKD. The DNA of the CDR3 is TGTGCCATCAGTGGTTCGCCTAATGAAAAACTGTTTTTT. This codes for CAISGSPNEKLFF.

J is TRBJ2-7 and V is TRBV20-1; 8 positions agree with TRBD2. Per germline, CDR1 DFQATT and CDR2 SNEGSKA (reference sequence). There are 11 residues in the CDR3. The CDR3, as DNA: TGCCTCCTAGCGGGCAACTACGAGCAGTACTTC. Translated: CLLAGNYEQYF.